This paragraph reports one TCR beta chain. The target of this receptor is not known. The method was the immunoSEQ multiplex PCR assay. For the multiplex PCR, a mixture combining 60 forward primers for TCR Vbeta segments and 13 reverse primers for TCR Jbeta segments was used. A multiplex PCR assay on genomic DNA amplified the CDR3 region of rearranged TCR beta genes. The amplified TCR beta libraries were sequenced on the Illumina HiSeq System as 87-base-pair reads. Per the original workflow: A later analysis counted approximately 76 million unique TCR beta chains across the 500 to 850 repertoires, and roughly 11 million of these chains were shared by at least two donors. Raw reads were error-corrected and collapsed into unique sequences by a nearest-neighbor algorithm in which closely related sequences were merged to remove PCR and sequencing errors. To assign V, D and J gene segments, CDR3 sequences were aligned to IMGT reference sequences. For a sequence to be retained, at least a six-nucleotide match to both a V gene segment and a J gene segment was required. A rearrangement counted as productive if the CDR3 had no stop codons and remained in frame with V and J, and every other rearrangement counted as non-productive. CDR3 was defined according to IMGT convention as the region running from the second conserved V-encoded cysteine to the conserved J-encoded phenylalanine. In an earlier analysis of around 540 of the donors, sequences lacking an unambiguous match to a single V gene segment were excluded. In an earlier analysis of 587 of the donors, V segments were called functional above 56.7% productive rearrangements and were called segregating when the between-donor standard deviation exceeded 5%. A statistical classification framework was built to diagnose cytomegalovirus status from the catalog of TCR beta chain sequences. A later analysis assigned V and J genes by comparing TCR nucleotide sequences with IMGT/GENE-DB human TR gene sequences. In a later analysis, CDR3 sequences and most-parsimonious VDJ recombination scenarios were assigned using the TCRdist pipeline. A later analysis defined each TCR beta chain by its CDR3 amino acid sequence plus V-gene family, and excluded reads lacking a unique V-gene family. A later analysis removed 550 to 650 highly shared, low-generation-probability nucleotide sequences to deal with suspected cross-contamination and a sequencing artifact. A later analysis calculated a clonal expansion index for each public chain from normalized within-repertoire ranks of inferred template counts. In a later analysis, generation probabilities were computed with a VDJ recombination model fitted to out-of-frame rearrangements, and the resulting probabilities were checked against IGoR. In a later analysis, hypergeometric tests were used to score TCR-TCR, TCR-HLA and TCR-CMV co-occurrence, with a repertoire-size bias correction applied to TCR pairs. A later analysis estimated false discovery rates by permuting HLA or CMV assignments 20 times. In a later analysis, co-occurring TCRs were grouped with DBSCAN, and TCRdist sequence similarity was added when clustering was performed within HLA-allele-positive subsets. Co-occurrence clustering excluded repertoires with fewer than 30,000 or more than 120,000 public chains, plus five with anomalous nucleotide sharing. TCRdb limited this immuneACCESS table to in-frame rearrangements with V and J called. A share of clones is missing; checked studies link under half to unresolved V genes, and the rest is unexplained. V and J calls and clone size are copied from that table; D and trimming were computed from the DNA. This sample's table lists 150,000 to 200,000 clones. About 6.5% of the sample belongs to the ten largest clones.

The cohort was made up of 500 to 850 healthy bone marrow donors. At the time of sampling, every cohort member was nominally healthy, though immune exposures that went unrecorded were likely present. The donor was CMV seronegative and was included in the group of a few hundred seronegative cohort members. A peripheral blood sample was provided by each donor, and peripheral blood mononuclear cells were used for TCR beta sequencing. The Qiagen DNeasy Blood Extraction Kit was used to extract genomic DNA from the blood cell samples. The data were taken from a study of cytomegalovirus exposure and HLA in healthy donors (dated 2017 in TCRdb). In terms of the full investigation: According to an earlier analysis of several hundred of the donors, about 180 million T cells yielded roughly 110 million unique TCR beta sequences and about 280 Gb of sequence data. Approximately 300 gigabases of sequencing data and 70 million to 95 million unique TCR sequences made up an early release that covered 500 to 700 HLA-typed donors. The genetic ancestry cluster associated with self-reported Caucasian donors included 81% of the roughly 400 genotyped donors. The study aimed to test whether cataloging public T cell receptors could reveal signatures of past pathogen exposure. The study used immunosequencing to profile the T cell repertoires of 666 subjects and linked those repertoires to cytomegalovirus serostatus. Along with the approximately 650-subject first cohort, a separate validation cohort of roughly 110 different subjects was used. To predict cytomegalovirus infection status, the study brought together high-throughput TCR immunosequencing, statistical association of individual TCRs with disease status, and machine learning. To study patterns of TCR occurrence, a later analysis re-analyzed previously published TCR beta repertoires from 650 to 750 donors and added high-resolution HLA genotyping. The later analysis used no new phenotypic data to find candidate immune exposures, relying instead on TCR beta sequences and their occurrence across donors. To decide whether each TCR beta V gene segment behaved as functional or pseudogenic, an earlier analysis of 587 of the donors relied on high-throughput TCR beta sequencing. Alongside the repertoire data, information on donor age, sex, ethnicity and CMV serostatus was compiled. A later genetic analysis took genome-wide SNP genotypes for about 55% of the roughly 670 donors and used that subset as a discovery cohort. Every repertoire in the discovery cohort had been generated on one and the same sequencing platform. HLA typing included class I and class II loci at four-digit resolution. The number of typed donors differed by locus: 629-630 for A, B, C, DRB1 and DQB1; 500 to 550 for DQA1; 606 for DPA1; and about 470 for DPB1. Because of strong linkage in the cohort, a few DR-DQ haplotypes were treated as single units for association and clustering. On average, about 200,000 unique TCR beta nucleotide sequences were sequenced per donor among 398 genotyped donors of the cohort, with around 19% of those sequences being non-productive. Broad study findings and their caveats: A further reported finding was that TCR beta sequences accurately predicted the HLA-A and HLA-B alleles for most subjects in the first cohort. In a later analysis, most CMV-associated TCR beta chains were found to appear HLA-restricted, with HLA associations seemingly driven largely by CMV exposure. In a later analysis, HLA-associated TCR beta chains showed more clonal expansion and lower generation probabilities than non-associated chains that were equally common. A group of highly shared sequence variants was considered likely to be a technical artifact of the sequencing pipeline. In a later genetic analysis, a missense DCLRE1C variant was associated with V-gene and J-gene trimming of TCR beta chains, and the association was replicated in an independent cohort. Presence/absence analyses assumed roughly uniform sequencing depth across donors, an assumption that may not hold. Because some donors lacked HLA typing at each locus, the association tests relied only on the typed subset. According to the authors, the approach could potentially be generalized to other disease states and immunological phenotypes. A later analysis found that TCR association rates varied across HLA loci, with DRB1 alleles showing the most associated TCRs and HLA-C alleles the fewest. Some IMGT-functional V segments, including TRBV6-2 and TRBV6-3, could not be told apart with the 87-base-pair reads, so those segments were excluded. Immune exposure information for the cohort was limited to CMV serostatus. Linkage disequilibrium might explain the correlated functional status among segregating V segments, but an unknown experimental factor could not be excluded. Broadly in line with IMGT annotations, most TCR beta V segments showed up in productive rearrangements about 87% or about 30% of the time in an earlier analysis of 450 to 750 of the donors. At a false discovery rate of 0.05, a later analysis linked about 17,000 TCR beta sequences to specific HLA alleles. Across donors, most TCR sequences were observed very rarely, whereas some public TCRs were present in many individuals. This cohort had only TCR beta chains sequenced, and the lack of alpha or paired-chain data limited which features could be detected. Because counts were too low, seventeen rarely observed V segments, including chromosome 9 orphons, were excluded from the earlier analysis of fewer than 650 of the donors. When HLA alleles, especially DR and DQ, strongly co-occurred, TCR associations were difficult to assign to individual alleles. A few of the identified cytomegalovirus-associated TCR beta chains were confirmed in vitro to be specific for cytomegalovirus antigens. According to a later analysis, parvovirus B19, influenza, CMV and Epstein-Barr virus appeared linked to several top co-occurrence clusters. The classifier was reported to diagnose cytomegalovirus status with high specificity and sensitivity in both the original and validation cohorts. The study gave a list of under 200 TCR beta chains associated with cytomegalovirus. According to a later genetic analysis, donors in an Asian-associated ancestry cluster had fewer N-insertions in productive TCRs than the approximately 630-donor mean.

V is pared back by 0 bases and J by 8 bases, with 15 bases lying between the germline termini. Looking up the germline V gene yields CDR1 SGDLS and CDR2 YYNGEE. From the cysteine up to the phenylalanine, the CDR3 has a length of 15 residues. Only CDR3 DNA is held: 45 bases, read in frame from base 1. The clonotype originates from a man aged 30-40 years in good health and CMV-seronegative. The specimen was PBMCs. This receptor chain uses TRBV9 and TRBJ2-1; tentative D gene TRBD1, with 6 bases matching. The nucleotides read TGTGCCAGCAGCGTAGTGGGACACCGTAGCGATGAGCAGTTCTTC. This codes for CASSVVGHRSDEQFF.